The source of this T cell receptor (beta chain) is a study of cytomegalovirus exposure and HLA in healthy donors. In the study overall: Early on, a data release was issued that held roughly 84 million unique TCRs from HLA-typed donors. General study results and limits: Both high specificity and high sensitivity reportedly marked the classifier's diagnosis of cytomegalovirus status. Serostatus for CMV was the only available immune exposure information. The likely explanation for a cluster of highly shared sequence variants was sequencing artifact.

Germline V gives CDR1 SGHNT, CDR2 YYREEE (reference sequence). CDR3 length: 13 residues. Trimming took 4 bases from V and 5 from J; bases not matched to a gene: 5. This clone was seen more than once but under ten times. Its antigen is undetermined. Use of 60 Vbeta and 13 Jbeta primers characterized the PCR. Sequenced by immunoSEQ multiplex PCR; TCRdb stores in-frame clones only, minus some. The data show roughly 200,000 clones, 77% seen once. The sequencing input was PBMCs. The sequence was collected from a woman aged 55-70 years in good health and CMV-seropositive. The chain is built from TRBV5-4 and TRBJ2-7, with TRBD1 matching 8 bases. The CDR3 sequence: CASSLDRVDEQYF. The CDR3 region has the DNA TGTGCCAGCAGCCTGGACAGGGTCGACGAGCAGTACTTC.